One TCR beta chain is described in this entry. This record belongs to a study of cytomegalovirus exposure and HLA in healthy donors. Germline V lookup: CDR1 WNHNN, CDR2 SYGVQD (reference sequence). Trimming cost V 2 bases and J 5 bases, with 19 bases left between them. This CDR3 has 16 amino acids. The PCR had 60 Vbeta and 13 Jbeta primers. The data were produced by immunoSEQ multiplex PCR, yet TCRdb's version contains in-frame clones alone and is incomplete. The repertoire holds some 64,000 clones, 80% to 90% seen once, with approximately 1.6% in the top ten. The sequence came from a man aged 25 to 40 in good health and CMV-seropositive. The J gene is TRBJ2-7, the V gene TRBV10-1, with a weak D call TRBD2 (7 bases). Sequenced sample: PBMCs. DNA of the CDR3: TGCGCCAGCAGTGAGGCCAAGGGGGGGGCTATGGACGAGCAGTACTTC. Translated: CASSEAKGGAMDEQYF.